Below are 2 T cell receptor beta chains sequenced from a single sample in a study of blood T cell repertoires in COVID-19. Only in-frame clones appear in the TCRdb table, and some are missing; sequencing was by immunoSEQ multiplex PCR. The sample has over 85,000 clones; 85% to 90% are singletons. Sequencing was performed on peripheral blood. These receptors all stem from a man aged 45-65 years with active or convalescent COVID-19.

As DNA, the CDR3 is TGTGCCACCGAGGGGGCGGGAAGCTCCTACAATGAGCAGTTCTTC. Protein product: CATEGAGSSYNEQFF. The V and J genes are TRBV7-9 and TRBJ2-1, with D maybe TRBD1 (7 bases). The CDR3 has 15 amino acids. Per the germline V gene, CDR1 is SEHNR and CDR2 is FQNEAQ (reference sequence). Trimming left V 10 bases short and J 0 bases short, with 16 bases between.

The CDR3 DNA reads TGTGCCAGCAGCTACCGAGAGGATAATCAGCCCCAGCATTTT. Encoded protein: CASSYREDNQPQHF. The chain couples TRBV6-5 to TRBJ1-5; D remains unclear. The CDR3 totals 14 residues. Trimming took 6 bases from V and 4 from J, leaving 13 bases between them. Per germline, CDR1 MNHEY and CDR2 SVGAGI.